These T cell receptor beta chains were read from a single sample in a study of shared clonotypes between healthy human individuals. TCRdb's table, derived via immunoSEQ multiplex PCR, lists solely in-frame clones and lacks some. The table lists about 1 million clones, 65% to 80% of them singletons, with about 1.4% in the top ten. Sequencing input: memory CD4+ T cells sorted from blood. All receptors derive from a man aged 18 to 30 in good health. Each CDR3 is given with its conserved first and last residue. The size field is filled for only some rows; it gives once, few, many or a size class.

j_call clone_size v_call cdr3_aa
TRBJ2-2 - TRBV29-1 CSATGTGPGELFF
TRBJ2-7 - TRBV10-2 CASSEGSLRFYEQYF
TRBJ1-5 - TRBV21-1 CASSNFGGLSNQPQHF
TRBJ1-2 - TRBV7-9 CASSPSNGYTF
TRBJ2-5 - TRBV5-4 CASSPLSGGETQYF
TRBJ2-3 - TRBV2 CASRPGMGTDTQYF
TRBJ2-5 once TRBV9 CASSSDTTGAETQYF
TRBJ2-3 - TRBV19 CASAITGTTTQYF
TRBJ2-7 - TRBV5-1 CASSLEMGRPHEQYF
TRBJ1-3 - TRBV7-2 CASSLAQGRTGNTIYF
TRBJ2-3 few TRBV18 CASSPPGRGRLDTQYF
TRBJ2-7 - TRBV11-2 CASSPLGDSYEQYF
TRBJ2-7 - TRBV29-1 CSATGFGTSGYEQYF
TRBJ1-1 - TRBV2 CASNEWPSEKAFF
TRBJ2-2 - TRBV18 CASSPTLGNTGELFF
TRBJ2-5 - TRBV5-4 CASSLAKVAGAGETQYF
TRBJ2-7 - TRBV19 CASSIDSTSGRSYEQYF
TRBJ1-1 - TRBV2 CASSRTGATRTEAFF
TRBJ2-3 - TRBV6-1 CASSEWDRYSHF
TRBJ1-2 - TRBV9 CASAMGTGQVGYGYTF
TRBJ1-2 - TRBV9 CASSVGQEYYGYTF
TRBJ2-1 - TRBV7-2 CASSLGGTSGRINEQFF
TRBJ1-3 - TRBV19 CASSPRDRLSGNTIYF
TRBJ2-7 - TRBV5-6 CASSVNILGLGEQYF
TRBJ2-7 - TRBV5-1 CASSLNNRVSYEQYF
TRBJ1-5 - TRBV30 CAQSGPGVGQPQHF
TRBJ1-6 - TRBV19 CASSSDRVNSPLHF
TRBJ2-1 - TRBV10-2 CASRDPGQGGDEQFF
TRBJ2-7 - TRBV4-1 CASSGEWGYEQYF
TRBJ1-1 - TRBV10-3 CAIRGTGGAGDTEAFF
TRBJ2-2 - TRBV9 CASSIASGGAITGELFF
TRBJ1-4 - TRBV6-6 CASSVGQLNEKLFF
TRBJ2-3 few TRBV6-5 CASRPTSGSQYF
TRBJ2-7 few TRBV14 CASSPTGAAQQYF
TRBJ1-1 - TRBV5-4 CASSPPPGENTEAFF
TRBJ1-1 - TRBV19 CASSIGRQGIGEAFF
TRBJ2-4 few TRBV28 CASSLTGWNIQYF
TRBJ2-3 - TRBV2 CASSSTTKGQYF
- - TRBV30 CAWKAGTMTYEQYF
TRBJ2-1 - TRBV5-1 CASSLSSNNEQFF
TRBJ2-3 - TRBV7-2 CASSFQTGRASGTDTQYF
TRBJ2-1 - TRBV5-1 CASSLARLFPYNEQFF
TRBJ1-6 - TRBV6-6 CASSAGFSYNSPLHF
TRBJ2-7 - TRBV21-1 CASPGGEQYF
TRBJ1-2 - TRBV4-1 CASSRTESLNYGYTF
TRBJ2-7 - TRBV9 CASSVGGGTEQYF
TRBJ2-2 - TRBV30 CAWRGGRNTGELFF
TRBJ2-4 - TRBV5-1 CASSLSSGSTNIQYF